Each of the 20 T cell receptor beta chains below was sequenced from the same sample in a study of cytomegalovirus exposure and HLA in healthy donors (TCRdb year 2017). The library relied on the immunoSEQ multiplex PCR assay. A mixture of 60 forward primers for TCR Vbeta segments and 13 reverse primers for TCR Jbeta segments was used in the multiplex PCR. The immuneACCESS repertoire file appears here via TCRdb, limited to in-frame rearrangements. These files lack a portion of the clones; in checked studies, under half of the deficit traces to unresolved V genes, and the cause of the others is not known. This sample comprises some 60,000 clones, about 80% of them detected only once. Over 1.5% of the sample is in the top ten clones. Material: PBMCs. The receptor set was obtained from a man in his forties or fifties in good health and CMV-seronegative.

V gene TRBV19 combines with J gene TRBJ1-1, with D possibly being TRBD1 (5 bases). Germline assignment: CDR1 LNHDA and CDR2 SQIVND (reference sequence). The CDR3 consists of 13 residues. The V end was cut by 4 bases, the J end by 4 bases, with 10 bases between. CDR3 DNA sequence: TGTGCCAGTAGTACTCAGGGTAGCACTGAAGCTTTCTTT. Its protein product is CASSTQGSTEAFF. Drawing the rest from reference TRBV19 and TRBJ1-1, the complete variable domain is DGGITQSPKYLFRKEGQNVTLSCEQNLNHDAMYWYRQDPGQGLRLIYYSQIVNDFQKGDIAEGYSVSREKKESFPLTVTSAQKNPTAFYLCASSTQGSTEAFFGQGTRLTVV.

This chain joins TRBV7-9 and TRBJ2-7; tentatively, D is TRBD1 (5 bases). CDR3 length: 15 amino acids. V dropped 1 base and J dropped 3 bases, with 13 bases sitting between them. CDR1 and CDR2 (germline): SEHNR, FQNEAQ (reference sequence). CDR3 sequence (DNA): TGTGCCAGCAGCTTAGTGGGTCTCCAGGGCTACGAGCAGTACTTC. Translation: CASSLVGLQGYEQYF.

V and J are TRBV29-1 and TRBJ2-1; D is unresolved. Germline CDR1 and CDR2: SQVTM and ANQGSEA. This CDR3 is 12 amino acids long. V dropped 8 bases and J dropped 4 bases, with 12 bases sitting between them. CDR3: CSTHDIYNEQFF. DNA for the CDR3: TGCAGCACCCACGACATTTACAATGAGCAGTTCTTC.

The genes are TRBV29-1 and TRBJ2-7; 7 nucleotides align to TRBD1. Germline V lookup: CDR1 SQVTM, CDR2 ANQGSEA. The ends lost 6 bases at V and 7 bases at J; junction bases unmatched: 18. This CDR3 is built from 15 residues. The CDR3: CSVGNRTGRLGEQYF. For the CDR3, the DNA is TGCAGCGTGGGGAACAGGACAGGTCGTCTGGGGGAGCAGTACTTC.

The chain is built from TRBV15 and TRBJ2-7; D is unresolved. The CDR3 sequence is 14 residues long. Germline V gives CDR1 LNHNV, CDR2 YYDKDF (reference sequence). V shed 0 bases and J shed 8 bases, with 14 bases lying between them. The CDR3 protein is CATSRDLVTDKQYF. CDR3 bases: TGTGCCACCAGCAGAGATCTCGTTACAGACAAGCAGTACTTC.

Written as DNA, the CDR3 is TGTGCCAGCAGCTCCCGTTACCGAGATTCACCCCTCCACTTT. Its protein product is CASSSRYRDSPLHF. The gene calls are TRBV11-1 and TRBJ1-6; D gene unclear. The germline V gene encodes CDR1 SGHAT and CDR2 FQDESV (reference sequence). The CDR3 is 14 residues long. V was pared by 4 bases and J by 8 bases, with 12 bases between.

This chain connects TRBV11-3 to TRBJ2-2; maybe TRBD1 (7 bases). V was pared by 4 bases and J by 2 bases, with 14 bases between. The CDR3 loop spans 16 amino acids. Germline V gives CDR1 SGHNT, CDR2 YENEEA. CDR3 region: CASSSRGTANTGELFF. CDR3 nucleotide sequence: TGTGCCAGCAGCTCCCGCGGGACAGCCAACACCGGGGAGCTGTTTTTT.

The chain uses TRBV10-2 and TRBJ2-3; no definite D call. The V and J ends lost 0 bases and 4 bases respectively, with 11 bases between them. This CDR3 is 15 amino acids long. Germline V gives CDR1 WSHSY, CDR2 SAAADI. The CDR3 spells CASSESESAPDTQYF. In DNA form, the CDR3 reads TGCGCCAGCAGTGAGTCGGAGTCGGCTCCAGATACGCAGTATTTT.

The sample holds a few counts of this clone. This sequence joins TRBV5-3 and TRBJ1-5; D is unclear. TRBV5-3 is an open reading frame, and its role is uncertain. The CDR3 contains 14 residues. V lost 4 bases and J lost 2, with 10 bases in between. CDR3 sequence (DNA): TGTGCCAGAAGCCCCGACACGGGCAATCAGCCCCAGCATTTT. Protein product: CARSPDTGNQPQHF.

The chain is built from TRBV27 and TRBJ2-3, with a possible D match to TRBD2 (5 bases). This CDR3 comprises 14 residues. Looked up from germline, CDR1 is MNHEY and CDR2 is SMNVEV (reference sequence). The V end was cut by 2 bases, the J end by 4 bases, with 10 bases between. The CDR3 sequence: CASSLLGGPDTQYF. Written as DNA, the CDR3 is TGTGCCAGCAGTTTACTCGGAGGTCCAGATACGCAGTATTTT.

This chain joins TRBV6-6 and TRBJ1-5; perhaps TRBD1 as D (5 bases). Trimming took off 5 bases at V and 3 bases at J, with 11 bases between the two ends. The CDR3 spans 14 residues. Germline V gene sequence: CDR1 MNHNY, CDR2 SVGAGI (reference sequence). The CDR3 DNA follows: TGTGCCAGCAGTCTCCGACAGCTCAATCAGCCCCAGCATTTT. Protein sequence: CASSLRQLNQPQHF.

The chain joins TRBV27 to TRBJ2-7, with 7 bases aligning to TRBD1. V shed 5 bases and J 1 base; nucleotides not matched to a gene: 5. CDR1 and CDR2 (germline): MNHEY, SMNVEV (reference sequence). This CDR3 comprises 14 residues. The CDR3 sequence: CASSPDRRSYEQYV. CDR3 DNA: TGTGCCAGCAGTCCGGACAGGAGGTCCTACGAGCAGTACGTC.

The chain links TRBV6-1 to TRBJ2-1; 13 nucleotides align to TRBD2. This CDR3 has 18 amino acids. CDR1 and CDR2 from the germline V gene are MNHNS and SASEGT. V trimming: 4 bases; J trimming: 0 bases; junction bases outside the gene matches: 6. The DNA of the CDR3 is TGTGCCAGCAGTGGACTAGCGGGGGGCCCAAGCTCCTACAATGAGCAGTTCTTC. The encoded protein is CASSGLAGGPSSYNEQFF.

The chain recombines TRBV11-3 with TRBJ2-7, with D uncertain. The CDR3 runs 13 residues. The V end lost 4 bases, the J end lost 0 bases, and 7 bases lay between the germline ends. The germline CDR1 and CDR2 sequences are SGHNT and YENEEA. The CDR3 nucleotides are TGTGCCAGCAGCTCAGACTCCTCCTACGAGCAGTACTTC. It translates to CASSSDSSYEQYF.

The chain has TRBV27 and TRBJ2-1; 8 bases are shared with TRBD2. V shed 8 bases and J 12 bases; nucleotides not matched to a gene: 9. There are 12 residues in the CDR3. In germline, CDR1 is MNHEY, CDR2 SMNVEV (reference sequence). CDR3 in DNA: TGTGCCAGCCGACTAGCGACCGGGGGGCAGTTCTTC. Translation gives CASRLATGGQFF.

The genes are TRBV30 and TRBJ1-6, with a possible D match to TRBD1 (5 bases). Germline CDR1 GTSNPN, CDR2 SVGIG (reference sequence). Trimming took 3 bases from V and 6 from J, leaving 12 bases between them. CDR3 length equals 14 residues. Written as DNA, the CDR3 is TGTGCCTGGAGGGGGCTTCTCGGTAATTCACCCCTCCACTTT. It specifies CAWRGLLGNSPLHF.

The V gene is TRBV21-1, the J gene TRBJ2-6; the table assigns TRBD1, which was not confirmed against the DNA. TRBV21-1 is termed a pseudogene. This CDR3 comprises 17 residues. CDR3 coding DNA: TGTGCCAGCAAACCGGGACAGGGAAGCTCTGGGGCCAACGTCCTGACTTTC. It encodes CASKPGQGSSGANVLTF.

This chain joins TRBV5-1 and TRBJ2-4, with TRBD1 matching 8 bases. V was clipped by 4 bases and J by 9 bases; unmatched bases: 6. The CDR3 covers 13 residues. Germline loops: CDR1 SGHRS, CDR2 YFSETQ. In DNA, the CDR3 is TGCGCCAGCAGCGCCCCAGACAGGGGCATTCAGTACTTC. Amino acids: CASSAPDRGIQYF.

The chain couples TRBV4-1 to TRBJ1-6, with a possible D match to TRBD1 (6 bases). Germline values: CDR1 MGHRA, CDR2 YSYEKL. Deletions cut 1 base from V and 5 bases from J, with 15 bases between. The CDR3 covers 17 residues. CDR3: CASSQGLTGLHNSPLHF. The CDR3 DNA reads TGCGCCAGCAGCCAAGGGTTAACAGGGCTACATAATTCACCCCTCCACTTT.

The CDR3 region has the DNA TGTGCCAGCAGCTCTAGGACTAAAATCACAGATACGCAGTATTTT. Encoded protein: CASSSRTKITDTQYF. V gene TRBV7-2 combines with J gene TRBJ2-3; D perhaps matches TRBD2 (6 bases). The CDR3 sequence is 15 residues long. Germline CDR1 is SGHTA and CDR2 is FQGNSA. The V gene lost 4 bases and the J gene lost 2 bases, with 13 bases spanning the gap.